This T cell receptor beta chain was profiled in a study of response to subunit inactivated influenza vaccine. TCRdb analysed the RT-PCR reads with MiXCR anew, one entry per CDR3 protein. The sample records roughly 780,000 distinct CDR3 sequences, roughly 18% being singletons. Study-wide points: The authors suggested that every seasonal influenza vaccination recruits few new T cells.

CDR1 is SGHRS and CDR2 is YFSETQ in the germline V gene. The CDR3 covers 14 residues. V was pared by 4 bases and J by 6 bases, with 6 bases of the junction left unmatched. A remark on this clonotype: What it binds is not known.

The sample consisted of PBMCs from blood, taken roughly 5 days after vaccination. V usage is TRBV5-1 and J usage is TRBJ2-2, with TRBD1 matching 7 bases. This TCR was sampled from a man aged 50-60 years who received an inactivated influenza vaccine. For the CDR3, the DNA is TGCGCCAGCAGCCCCTGGGACAGCTCCGGGGAGCTGTTTTTT. Residues: CASSPWDSSGELFF.